One T cell receptor (beta chain) is described in this entry. The J segment lost 5 bases and the V segment lost 5 bases, leaving 9 bases of the junction unmatched. The germline CDR1 and CDR2 sequences are GTSNPN and SVGIG (reference sequence). CDR3 size: 14 residues. The data stem from a study of blood T cell repertoires in COVID-19. As originally analysed: Amplification of reference gene primers provided the estimated nucleated cell counts. The method was immunoSEQ multiplex PCR; TCRdb's version includes in-frame clones alone and lacks a portion of them. V, J and clone size are taken as reported in that table, and D and trimming were inferred from the DNA itself. The table includes around 260,000 clones, over 70% detected once. Seattle patients were enrolled during active infection and followed longitudinally.

The chain recombines TRBV30 with TRBJ2-7; TRBD2 matches at 10 bases. Sequenced sample: peripheral blood. The source of this sequence is a woman in her 70s with COVID-19, enrolled during active disease. The CDR3 region is CAWGLAGVTHEQYF. CDR3 sequence (DNA): TGTGCCTGGGGCCTAGCGGGAGTAACCCACGAGCAGTACTTC. Variable domain in full (rest from reference TRBV30 and TRBJ2-7): SQTIHQWPATLVQPVGSPLSLECTVEGTSNPNLYWYRQAAGRGLQLLFYSVGIGQISSEVPQNLSASRPQDRQFILSSKKLLLSDSGFYLCAWGLAGVTHEQYFGPGTRLTVT.